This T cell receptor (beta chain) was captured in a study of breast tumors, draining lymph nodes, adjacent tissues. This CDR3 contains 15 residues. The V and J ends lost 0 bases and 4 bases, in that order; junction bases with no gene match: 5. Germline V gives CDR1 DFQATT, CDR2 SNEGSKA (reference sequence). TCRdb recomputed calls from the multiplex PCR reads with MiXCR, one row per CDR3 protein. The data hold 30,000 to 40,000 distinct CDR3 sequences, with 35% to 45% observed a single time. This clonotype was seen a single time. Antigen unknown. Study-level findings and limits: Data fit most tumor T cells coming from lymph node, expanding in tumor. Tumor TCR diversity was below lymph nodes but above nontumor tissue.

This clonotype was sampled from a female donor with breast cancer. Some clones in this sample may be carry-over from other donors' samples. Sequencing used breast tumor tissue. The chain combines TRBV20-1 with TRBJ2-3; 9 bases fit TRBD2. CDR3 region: CSARDLREGSDTQYF. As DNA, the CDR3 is TGCAGTGCTAGAGATTTGCGGGAGGGCTCAGATACGCAGTATTTT.